This TCR beta chain was sequenced for a study of CD8 T cells in ankylosing spondylitis (dated by TCRdb to about 2017). About the investigation overall: To find TCR variants linked to disease, the study profiled T cell receptor beta repertoires in ankylosing spondylitis patients and healthy donors. In total, the full study cohort was made up of 108 healthy donors and some 26 ankylosing spondylitis patients. Peripheral blood samples were taken, and synovial fluid was additionally collected from ankylosing spondylitis patients.

What the work shows at the level of the full study, not this receptor alone: Some motif variants were previously reported in synovial fluid and blood of reactive arthritis patients, suggesting common disease-initiation mechanisms. The disease-linked clones had a CD8+ phenotype and were found at relatively low frequencies in peripheral blood. A TCR beta motif of fewer than 10 highly homologous amino acid variants appeared characteristic of blood from ankylosing spondylitis patients. The disease-linked clones were reported to be significantly enriched in matched synovial fluid samples from ankylosing spondylitis patients.

The listed sequencing device is Illumina HiSeq 2500. TCR beta libraries were prepared by quantitative 5'-RACE with molecular barcodes. The original methods were these. A new computational method, built on a probabilistic model of VDJ rearrangement, was used to identify disease-linked TCR variants. The public reads were reanalyzed by TCRdb: fastp trimming at Q25, MiXCR alignment, in-frame beta chains only. A single entry per CDR3 protein holds the most common genes and DNA from its merged rows. V and J calls and clone size were set by TCRdb, not the authors. The sample contains 150,000 to 200,000 distinct CDR3 sequences, about an eighth of them found a single time. The ten largest clones capture roughly 11% of the sample. V and J are truncated by 7 bases and 0 bases respectively, leaving an intervening sequence of 10 bases. The cysteine opens and the phenylalanine closes a CDR3 of 14 amino acids. The sequence is cut down to CDR3 DNA, 42 bases in frame from base 1.

This clonotype came up many times. What this receptor recognizes is not known. Base qualities are missing; no much larger clone stands one base away. The sequence joins TRBV12-3 or TRBV12-4 to TRBJ1-3; a tentative D match to TRBD1 spans 5 bases. The clonotype originates from a female donor with ankylosing spondylitis or in good health (not recorded which). Material: blood, either unsorted or a sorted T cell fraction (not recorded which). The DNA is as follows: TGTGCCAGCACCCGTCAGGGCTCTGGAAACACCATATATTTT. Its amino acids are CASTRQGSGNTIYF.